This is a list of T cell receptor beta chains from one sample in a study of cytomegalovirus exposure and HLA in healthy donors. Clones were read by immunoSEQ multiplex PCR, and TCRdb kept only the in-frame ones, dropping some. This sample carries 210,000 or so clones, around 80% of them seen once, and the ten largest clones take approximately 0.63%. The sequenced sample was PBMCs. The receptors stem from a man between 18 and 29 years old in good health and CMV-seronegative. Each CDR3 is given with its conserved first and last residue. A D gene is named only where the DNA matches it firmly. Clone size is given for some rows only: seen once, a few or many times, or a class if the clone is expanded.

NA,few,TRBJ2-3,TRBV30,TGTGCCTGGAATCCCGGACTGGGCACAGATACGCAGTATTTT,CAWNPGLGTDTQYF
TRBD1,NA,TRBJ2-3,TRBV7-9,TGTGCCAGCAGGGACAGGTCGTTCGATACGCAGTATTTT,CASRDRSFDTQYF
TRBD1,NA,TRBJ1-2,TRBV10-1,TGCGCCAGCTCCAGGACAGGGGGTGATGGCTACACCTTC,CASSRTGGDGYTF
TRBD1,NA,TRBJ1-2,TRBV19,TGTGCCAGTATCACGGAAAGGGGTGGACAGGGGGATGATGGCTACACCTTC,CASITERGGQGDDGYTF
NA,few,TRBJ2-1,TRBV29-1,TGCAGCGTGGCGACGGGGAATGAGCAGTTCTTC,CSVATGNEQFF
TRBD2,NA,TRBJ2-1,TRBV29-1,TGCAGCGTGCAGTCGTTTGGACTAGCGGGAGGATTCTCTCGTGAGCAGTTCTTC,CSVQSFGLAGGFSREQFF
TRBD1,NA,TRBJ1-3,TRBV19,TGTGCCAGCGCGAGGGGACAGGGCCACAGCTCTGGAAACACCATATATTTT,CASARGQGHSSGNTIYF
TRBD2,NA,TRBJ2-7,TRBV2,TGTGCCAGCAAGCCTATAGCGGGAGCCATCCACGAGCAGTACTTC,CASKPIAGAIHEQYF
TRBD1,NA,TRBJ1-5,TRBV7-9,TGTGCCAGCAGTTCGACAGGGAGAAATCAGCCCCAGCATTTT,CASSSTGRNQPQHF
TRBD1,NA,TRBJ1-2,TRBV11-2,TGTGCCAGCAGCTTAACGGGACAGGGCCATTATGGCTACACCTTC,CASSLTGQGHYGYTF
TRBD1,once,TRBJ1-5,TRBV7-9,TGTGCCAGCAGCAAGCTACGACAGGGGGCCGATCAGCCCCAGCATTTT,CASSKLRQGADQPQHF
NA,NA,TRBJ2-7,TRBV2,TGTGCCAGCAGGCGCGGCTACGAGCAGTACTTC,CASRRGYEQYF
TRBD1,NA,TRBJ2-7,TRBV10-3,TGTGCCATCAGGGGGGACAGGGGAGAAGGCGAGCAGTACTTC,CAIRGDRGEGEQYF
TRBD2,NA,TRBJ2-7,TRBV6-5,TGTGCCAGCAGTTTCGGGACTAGCGGATCCTACGAGCAGTACTTC,CASSFGTSGSYEQYF
NA,once,TRBJ1-1,TRBV7-9,TGTGCCAGCAGCGTCAACAGGGCGAGGAACACTGAAGCTTTCTTT,CASSVNRARNTEAFF
TRBD1,NA,TRBJ1-2,TRBV28,TGTGCCAGCAGTCAACCGGACAGGGTGGGCTACACCTTC,CASSQPDRVGYTF
TRBD1,NA,TRBJ2-7,TRBV5-6,TGTGCCAGCAGCTTGGGCAGGGGGAAATACGAGCAGTACTTC,CASSLGRGKYEQYF
NA,NA,TRBJ2-7,TRBV30,TGTGCCTGGAGTGGACTAGCCTACGAGCAGTACTTC,CAWSGLAYEQYF
NA,NA,TRBJ1-1,TRBV7-8,TGTGCCAGCAGCTTAGCGAGTCTTACTGAAGCTTTCTTT,CASSLASLTEAFF
NA,NA,TRBJ2-7,TRBV2,TGTGCCAGCAGTGAACTGGGCGCAGGGTCCTACGAGCAGTACTTC,CASSELGAGSYEQYF
NA,once,TRBJ2-1,TRBV30,TGTGCCTGGAGTGTAGGGGTTGGTGAGCAGTTCTTC,CAWSVGVGEQFF
NA,NA,TRBJ2-3,TRBV27,TGTGCCAGTAGATATCCGGGGGATACGCAGTATTTT,CASRYPGDTQYF